The sequence of this T cell receptor beta chain was determined in a study of blood T cell repertoires in COVID-19. The overall study: Collection of acute and convalescent COVID-19 samples took place in the United States, Italy and Spain. Sample material is recorded as cDNA or gDNA derived from T cells, B-cell-depleted T cells, or PBMCs.

Authors' processing steps: Amplification with reference gene primers provided the estimates of nucleated cell counts. Here immunoSEQ multiplex PCR was the method, and the copy in TCRdb shows in-frame clones only, minus some. That table supplies the V and J calls and clone size; D and trimming were determined from the DNA. The data hold 50,000 to 75,000 clones, with more than 65% observed a single time. This clone has just a few counts. CDR1 and CDR2 (germline): SGHTA, FQGNSA. The V and J ends lost 5 bases and 1 base respectively, with 13 bases between them. The CDR3 is 15 amino acids. The chain carries TRBV7-2 and TRBJ2-3; perhaps TRBD2 as D (5 bases). Sequenced: peripheral blood. This receptor was identified in a human donor in a cohort sampled during active COVID-19. This chain's CDR3 is CASSPSRGGTDTQYF. Written as DNA, the CDR3 is TGTGCCAGCAGCCCTAGCCGGGGTGGCACAGATACGCAGTATTTT.